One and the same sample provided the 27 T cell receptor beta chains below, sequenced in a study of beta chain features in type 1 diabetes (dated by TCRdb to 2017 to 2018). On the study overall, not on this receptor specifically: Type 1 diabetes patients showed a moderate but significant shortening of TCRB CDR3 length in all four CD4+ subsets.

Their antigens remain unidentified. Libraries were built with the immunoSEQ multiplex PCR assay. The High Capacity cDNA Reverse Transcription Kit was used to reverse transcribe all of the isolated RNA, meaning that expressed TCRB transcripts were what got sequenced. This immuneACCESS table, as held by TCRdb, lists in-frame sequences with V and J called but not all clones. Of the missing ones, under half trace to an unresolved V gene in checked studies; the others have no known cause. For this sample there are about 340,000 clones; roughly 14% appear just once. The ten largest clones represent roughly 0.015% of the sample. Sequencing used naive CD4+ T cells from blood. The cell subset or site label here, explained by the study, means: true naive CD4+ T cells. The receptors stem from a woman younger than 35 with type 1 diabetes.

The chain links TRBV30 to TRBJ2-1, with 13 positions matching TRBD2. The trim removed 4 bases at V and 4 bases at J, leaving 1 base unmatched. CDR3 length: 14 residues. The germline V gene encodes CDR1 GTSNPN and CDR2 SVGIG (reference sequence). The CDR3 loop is CAWKGLAGYNEQFF. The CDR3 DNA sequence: TGTGCCTGGAAGGGACTAGCGGGATACAATGAGCAGTTCTTC. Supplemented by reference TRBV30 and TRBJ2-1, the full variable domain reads SQTIHQWPATLVQPVGSPLSLECTVEGTSNPNLYWYRQAAGRGLQLLFYSVGIGQISSEVPQNLSASRPQDRQFILSSKKLLLSDSGFYLCAWKGLAGYNEQFFGPGTRLTVL.

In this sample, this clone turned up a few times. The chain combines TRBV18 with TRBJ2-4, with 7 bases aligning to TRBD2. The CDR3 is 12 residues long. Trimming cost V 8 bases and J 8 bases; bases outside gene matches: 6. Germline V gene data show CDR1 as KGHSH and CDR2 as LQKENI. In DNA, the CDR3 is TGTGCCAGCACCGCCCGGGGGGACATTCAGTACTTC. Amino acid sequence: CASTARGDIQYF.

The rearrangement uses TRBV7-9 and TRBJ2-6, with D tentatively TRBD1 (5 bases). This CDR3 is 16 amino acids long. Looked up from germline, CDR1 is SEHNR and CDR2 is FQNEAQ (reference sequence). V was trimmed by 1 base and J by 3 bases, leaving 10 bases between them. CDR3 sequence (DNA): TGTGCCAGCAGCTTAGGCAGGGTGTTTGGGGCCAACGTCCTGACTTTC. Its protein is CASSLGRVFGANVLTF.

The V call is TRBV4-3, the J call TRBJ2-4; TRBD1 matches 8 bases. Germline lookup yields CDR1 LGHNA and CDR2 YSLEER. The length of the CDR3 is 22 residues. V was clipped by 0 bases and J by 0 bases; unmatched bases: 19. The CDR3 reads CASSQDLSLDRVDSVAKNIQYF. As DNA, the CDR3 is TGCGCCAGCAGCCAAGATCTTTCTCTGGACAGGGTTGATTCGGTAGCCAAAAACATTCAGTACTTC.

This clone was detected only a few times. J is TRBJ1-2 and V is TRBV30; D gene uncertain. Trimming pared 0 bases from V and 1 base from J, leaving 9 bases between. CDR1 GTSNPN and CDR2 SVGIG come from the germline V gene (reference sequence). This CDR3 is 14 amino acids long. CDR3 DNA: TGTGCCTGGAGTGTTACCAGTGGTAACTATGGCTACACCTTC. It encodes CAWSVTSGNYGYTF.

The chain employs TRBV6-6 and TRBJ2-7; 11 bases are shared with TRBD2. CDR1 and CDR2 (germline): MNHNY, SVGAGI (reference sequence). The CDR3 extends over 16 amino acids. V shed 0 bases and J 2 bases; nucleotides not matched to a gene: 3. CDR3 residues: CASSYSIAGGTYEQYV. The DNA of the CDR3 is TGTGCCAGCAGTTACTCGATAGCGGGAGGGACCTACGAGCAGTACGTC.

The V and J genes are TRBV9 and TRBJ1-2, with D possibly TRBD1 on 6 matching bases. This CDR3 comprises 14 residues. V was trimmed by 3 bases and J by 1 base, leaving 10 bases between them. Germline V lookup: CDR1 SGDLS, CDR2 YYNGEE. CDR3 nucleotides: TGTGCCAGCAGCGCCCAGGGGCGTAACTATGGCTACACCTTC. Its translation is CASSAQGRNYGYTF.

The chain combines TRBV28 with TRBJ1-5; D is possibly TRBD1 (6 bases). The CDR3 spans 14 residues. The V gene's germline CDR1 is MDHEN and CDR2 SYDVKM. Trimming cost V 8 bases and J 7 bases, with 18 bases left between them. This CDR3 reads CASRGQTLRQPQHF. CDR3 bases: TGTGCCAGCCGAGGACAGACGCTCCGGCAGCCCCAGCATTTT.

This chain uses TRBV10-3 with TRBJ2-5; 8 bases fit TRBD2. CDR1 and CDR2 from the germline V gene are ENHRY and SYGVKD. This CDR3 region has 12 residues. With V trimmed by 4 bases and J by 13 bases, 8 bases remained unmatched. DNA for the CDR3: TGTGCCATCAGTGGGGGACTAGACTCCGTGTACTTC. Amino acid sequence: CAISGGLDSVYF.

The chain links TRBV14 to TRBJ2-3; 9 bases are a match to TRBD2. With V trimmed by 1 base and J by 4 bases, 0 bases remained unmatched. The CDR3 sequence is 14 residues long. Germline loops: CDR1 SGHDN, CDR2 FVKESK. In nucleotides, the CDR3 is TGTGCCAGCAGCCAAGGACTAGCGGCAGATACGCAGTATTTT. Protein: CASSQGLAADTQYF.

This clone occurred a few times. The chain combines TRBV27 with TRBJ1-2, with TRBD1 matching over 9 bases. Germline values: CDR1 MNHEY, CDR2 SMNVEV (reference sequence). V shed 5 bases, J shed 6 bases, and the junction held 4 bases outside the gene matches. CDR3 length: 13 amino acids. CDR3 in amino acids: CASSPRDRDGYTF. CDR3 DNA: TGTGCCAGCAGTCCCCGGGACAGGGATGGCTACACCTTC.

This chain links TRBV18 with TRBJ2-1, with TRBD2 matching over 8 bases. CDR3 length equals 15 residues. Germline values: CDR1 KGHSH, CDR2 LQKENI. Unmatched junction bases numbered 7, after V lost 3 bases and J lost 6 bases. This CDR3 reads CASSPGRARGNEQFF. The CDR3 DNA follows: TGTGCCAGCTCACCCGGGAGGGCCAGGGGCAATGAGCAGTTCTTC.

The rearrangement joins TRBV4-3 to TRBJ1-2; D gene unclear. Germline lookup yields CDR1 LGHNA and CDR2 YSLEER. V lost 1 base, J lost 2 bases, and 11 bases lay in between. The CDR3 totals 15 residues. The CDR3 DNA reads TGCGCCAGCAGCCAAGTGTCTACGGTGAACTATGGCTACACCTTC. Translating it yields CASSQVSTVNYGYTF.

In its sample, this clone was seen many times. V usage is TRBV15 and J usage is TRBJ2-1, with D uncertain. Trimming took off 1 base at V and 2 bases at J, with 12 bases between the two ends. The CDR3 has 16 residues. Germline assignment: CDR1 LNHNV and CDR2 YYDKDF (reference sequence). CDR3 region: CATSRGVVVPYNEQFF. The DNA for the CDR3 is TGTGCCACCAGCAGAGGAGTGGTAGTTCCCTACAATGAGCAGTTCTTC.

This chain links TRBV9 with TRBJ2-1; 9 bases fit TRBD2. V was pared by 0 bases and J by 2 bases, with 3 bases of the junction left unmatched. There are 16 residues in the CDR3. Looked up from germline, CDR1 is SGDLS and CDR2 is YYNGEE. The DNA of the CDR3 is TGTGCCAGCAGCGTAGTTCTAGCGGGAACCTACAATGAGCAGTTCTTC. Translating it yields CASSVVLAGTYNEQFF.

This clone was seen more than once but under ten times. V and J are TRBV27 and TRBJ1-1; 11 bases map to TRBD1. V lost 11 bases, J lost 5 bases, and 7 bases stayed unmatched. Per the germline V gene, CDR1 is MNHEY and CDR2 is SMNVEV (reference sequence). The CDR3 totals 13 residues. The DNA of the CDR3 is TGTGCCGCGAGGGACAGGGGGAGGACTGAAGCTTTCTTT. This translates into CAARDRGRTEAFF.

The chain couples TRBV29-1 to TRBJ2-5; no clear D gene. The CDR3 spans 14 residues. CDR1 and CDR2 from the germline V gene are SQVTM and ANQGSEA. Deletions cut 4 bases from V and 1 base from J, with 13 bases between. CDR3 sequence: CSVAILAIQETQYF. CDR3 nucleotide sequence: TGCAGCGTTGCAATTTTGGCCATCCAAGAGACCCAGTACTTC.

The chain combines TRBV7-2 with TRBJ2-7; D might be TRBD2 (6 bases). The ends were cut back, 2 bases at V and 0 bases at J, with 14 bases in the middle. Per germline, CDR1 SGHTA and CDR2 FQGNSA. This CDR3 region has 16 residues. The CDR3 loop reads CASSLKAGPHSYEQYF. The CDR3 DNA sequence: TGTGCCAGCAGCTTAAAGGCGGGACCGCACTCCTACGAGCAGTACTTC.

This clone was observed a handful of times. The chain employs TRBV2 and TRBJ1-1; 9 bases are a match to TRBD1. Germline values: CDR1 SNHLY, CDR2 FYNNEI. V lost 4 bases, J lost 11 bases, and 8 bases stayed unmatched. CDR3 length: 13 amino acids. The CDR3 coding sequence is TGTGCCAGCAGTGGTACAGGGGGCCCCGGCGCTTTCTTT. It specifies CASSGTGGPGAFF. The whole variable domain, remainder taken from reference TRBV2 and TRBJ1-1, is EPEVTQTPSHQVTQMGQEVILRCVPISNHLYFYWYRQILGQKVEFLVSFYNNEISEKSEIFDDQFSVERPDGSNFTLKIRSTKLEDSAMYFCASSGTGGPGAFFGQGTRLTVV.

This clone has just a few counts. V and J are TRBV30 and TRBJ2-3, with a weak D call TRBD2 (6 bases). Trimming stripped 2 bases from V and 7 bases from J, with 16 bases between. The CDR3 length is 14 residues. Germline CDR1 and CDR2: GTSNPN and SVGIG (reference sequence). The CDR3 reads CAWSRRGELNTQYF. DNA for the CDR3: TGTGCCTGGAGTAGGCGGGGAGAGCTAAATACGCAGTATTTT.

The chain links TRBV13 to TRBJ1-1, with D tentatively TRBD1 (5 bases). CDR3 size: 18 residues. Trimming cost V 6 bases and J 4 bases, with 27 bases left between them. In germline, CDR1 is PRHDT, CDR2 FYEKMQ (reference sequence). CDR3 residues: CASSLYGSRGGWLTEAFF. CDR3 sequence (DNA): TGTGCCAGCAGTCTCTATGGGAGTCGGGGGGGATGGCTCACTGAAGCTTTCTTT.

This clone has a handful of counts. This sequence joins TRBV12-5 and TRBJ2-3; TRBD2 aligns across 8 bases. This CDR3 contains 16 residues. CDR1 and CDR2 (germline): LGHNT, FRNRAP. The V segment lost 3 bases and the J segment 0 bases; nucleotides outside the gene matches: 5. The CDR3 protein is CASGFGLAQSTDTQYF. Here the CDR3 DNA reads TGTGCTAGTGGTTTCGGACTAGCCCAAAGCACAGATACGCAGTATTTT.

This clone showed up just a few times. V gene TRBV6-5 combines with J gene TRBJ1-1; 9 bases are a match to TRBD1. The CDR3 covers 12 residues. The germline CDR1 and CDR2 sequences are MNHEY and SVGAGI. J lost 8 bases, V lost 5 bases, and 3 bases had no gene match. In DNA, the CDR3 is TGTGCCAGCAGTGGACAGGGGCTAGAAGCTTTCTTT. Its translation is CASSGQGLEAFF.

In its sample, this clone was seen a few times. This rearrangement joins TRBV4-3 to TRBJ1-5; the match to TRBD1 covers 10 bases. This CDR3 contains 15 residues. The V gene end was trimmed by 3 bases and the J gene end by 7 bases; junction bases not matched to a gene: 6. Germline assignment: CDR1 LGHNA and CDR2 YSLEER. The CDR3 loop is CASSQEGQGRQPQHF. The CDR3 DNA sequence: TGCGCCAGCAGCCAGGAGGGACAGGGGCGGCAGCCCCAGCATTTT.

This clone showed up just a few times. CDR3 sequence: CASTGFRGSSQKAFF. CDR3 bases: TGTGCCAGCACGGGCTTCAGGGGCTCGTCTCAGAAGGCTTTCTTT. The chain has TRBV28 and TRBJ1-1; tentatively, D is TRBD1 (6 bases). Germline CDR1 MDHEN, CDR2 SYDVKM. The CDR3 consists of 15 residues. V was trimmed by 7 bases and J by 11 bases, leaving 26 bases between them. Full variable domain (rest looked up from reference TRBV28 and TRBJ1-1): DVKVTQSSRYLVKRTGEKVFLECVQDMDHENMFWYRQDPGLGLRLIYFSYDVKMKEKGDIPEGYSVSREKKERFSLILESASTNQTSMYLCASTGFRGSSQKAFFGQGTRLTVV.

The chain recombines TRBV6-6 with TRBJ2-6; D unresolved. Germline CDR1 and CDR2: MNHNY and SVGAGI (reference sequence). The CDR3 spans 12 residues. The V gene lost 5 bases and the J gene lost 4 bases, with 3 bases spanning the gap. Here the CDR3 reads CASSQGANVLTF. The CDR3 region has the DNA TGTGCCAGCAGTCAGGGGGCCAACGTCCTGACTTTC.

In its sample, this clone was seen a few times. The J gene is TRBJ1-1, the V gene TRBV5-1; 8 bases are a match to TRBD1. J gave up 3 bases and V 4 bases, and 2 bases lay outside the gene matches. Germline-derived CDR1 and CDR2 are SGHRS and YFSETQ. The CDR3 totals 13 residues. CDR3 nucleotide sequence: TGCGCCAGCAGCGTACAGGGGGACACTGAAGCTTTCTTT. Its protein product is CASSVQGDTEAFF.